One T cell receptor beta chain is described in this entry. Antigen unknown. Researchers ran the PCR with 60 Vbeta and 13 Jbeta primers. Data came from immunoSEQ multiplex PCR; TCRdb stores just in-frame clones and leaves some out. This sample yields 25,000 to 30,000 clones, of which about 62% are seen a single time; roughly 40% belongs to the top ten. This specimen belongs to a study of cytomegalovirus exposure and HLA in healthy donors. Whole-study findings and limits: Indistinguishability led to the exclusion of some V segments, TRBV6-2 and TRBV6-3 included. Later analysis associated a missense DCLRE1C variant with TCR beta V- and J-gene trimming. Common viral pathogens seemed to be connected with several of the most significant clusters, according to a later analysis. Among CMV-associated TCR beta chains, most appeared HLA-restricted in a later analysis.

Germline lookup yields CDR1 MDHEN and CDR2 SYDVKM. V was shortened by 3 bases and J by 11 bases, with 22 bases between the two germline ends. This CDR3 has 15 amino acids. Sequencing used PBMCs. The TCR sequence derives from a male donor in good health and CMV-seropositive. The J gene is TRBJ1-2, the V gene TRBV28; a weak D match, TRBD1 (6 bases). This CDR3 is CASSFPRQASQEYTF. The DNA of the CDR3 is TGTGCCAGCAGTTTCCCACGACAGGCCTCCCAGGAATACACCTTC.